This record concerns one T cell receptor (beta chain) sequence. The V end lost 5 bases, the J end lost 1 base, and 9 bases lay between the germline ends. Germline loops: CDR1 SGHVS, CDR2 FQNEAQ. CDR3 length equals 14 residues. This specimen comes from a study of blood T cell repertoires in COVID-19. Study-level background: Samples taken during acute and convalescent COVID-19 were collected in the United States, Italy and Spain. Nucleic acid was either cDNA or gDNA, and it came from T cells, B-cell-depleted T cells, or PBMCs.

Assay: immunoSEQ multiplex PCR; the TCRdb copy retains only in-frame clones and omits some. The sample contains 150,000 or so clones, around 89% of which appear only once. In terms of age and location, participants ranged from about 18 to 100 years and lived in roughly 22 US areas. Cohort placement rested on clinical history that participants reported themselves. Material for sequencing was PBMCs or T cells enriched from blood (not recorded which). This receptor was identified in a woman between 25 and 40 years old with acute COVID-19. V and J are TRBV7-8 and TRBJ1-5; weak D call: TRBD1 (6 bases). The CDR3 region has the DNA TGTGCCAGCAGCGTACAGGGAAGCAATCAGCCCCAGCATTTT. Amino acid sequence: CASSVQGSNQPQHF.